The entry below describes one T cell receptor (beta chain). Its antigen is not identified. Every sorted population was more than 95% pure. This CDR3 spans 14 amino acids. Germline V lookup: CDR1 SEHNR, CDR2 FQNEAQ (reference sequence). V lost 8 bases and J lost 7; bases outside the gene matches: 9. This specimen comes from a study of beta chain features in type 1 diabetes. Whole-study context: The samples had about 100,000,000 sorted cells examined in all. The study's findings and limits: Moderately but significantly shorter TCRB CDR3s were found in Type 1 diabetes patients in all four CD4+ subsets. The naive, central memory and Treg TCRB repertoires of patients appeared to be more similar to one another than those of healthy donors.

Expressed TCRB transcripts got sequenced, as all isolated RNA was reverse transcribed. Sequencing was performed with immunoSEQ multiplex PCR; in TCRdb, only in-frame clones are kept and a portion is missing. The sample lists 130,000 to 150,000 clones, around 51% occurring once. Sequencing used Tregs from blood. V and J are TRBV7-9 and TRBJ2-1; TRBD2 matches 9 bases. This clonotype was sampled from a man aged 18 to 30 in good health. The CDR3 reads CASRRGGAENEQFF. The CDR3 DNA reads TGTGCCAGCCGCCGCGGGGGGGCCGAGAATGAGCAGTTCTTC.